The 10 T cell receptor beta chains in this list originate from one sample, sequenced in a study of vaccination and CD4 T cells after COVID-19. TCRdb reanalysed the PCR reads using MiXCR and keeps one entry per CDR3 protein. The sample holds tens of thousands of distinct CDR3 sequences, more than 45% seen once. Sequencing was performed on CD4+ T cells from blood, taken before SARS-CoV-2 vaccination. The receptors were gathered from a human donor who had recovered from COVID-19.

This chain joins TRBV28 and TRBJ2-5, with 12 bases identical to TRBD2. This CDR3 region has 16 residues. CDR1 and CDR2 from the germline V gene are MDHEN and SYDVKM. V lost 1 base to trimming and J lost 2 bases; unmatched junction nucleotides: 2. This chain's CDR3 is CASSLFGTSGQETQYF. In nucleotides, the CDR3 is TGTGCCAGCAGTTTATTCGGGACTAGCGGGCAAGAGACCCAGTACTTC.

The rearrangement joins TRBV20-1 to TRBJ2-1; 12 bases line up with TRBD2. Germline V lookup: CDR1 DFQATT, CDR2 SNEGSKA (reference sequence). V lost 6 bases and J lost 4; bases outside the gene matches: 4. The CDR3 spans 14 residues. The CDR3 region has the DNA TGCAGTGCCAAGACTAGCGGGAGATACAATGAGCAGTTCTTC. Its translation is CSAKTSGRYNEQFF.

This clonotype was seen more than once but under ten times. The chain employs TRBV27 and TRBJ1-1, with D tentatively TRBD1 (6 bases). Deletions cut 5 bases from V and 1 base from J, with 8 bases between. CDR3 length equals 13 residues. CDR1 is MNHEY, CDR2 SMNVEV, per germline (reference sequence). The CDR3 DNA sequence: TGTGCCAGCAGTCAACAGGGGAACACTGAAGCTTTCTTT. Translation gives CASSQQGNTEAFF.

J is TRBJ1-6 and V is TRBV20-1; possible D gene TRBD1, 6 bases. The germline V and J ends were trimmed by 7 bases and 3 bases, with 16 bases remaining between them. This CDR3 is built from 15 residues. The germline V gene has CDR1 DFQATT and CDR2 SNEGSKA (reference sequence). The CDR3 region has the DNA TGCAGTGTAACCGGAACAGGGCTCTATAATTCACCCCTCCACTTT. Translation gives CSVTGTGLYNSPLHF.

This chain connects TRBV28 to TRBJ1-6, with TRBD1 identical over 10 bases. Trimming at V came to 8 bases and at J to 6 bases, leaving 13 bases not matched to a gene. Germline V CDR1 and CDR2: MDHEN, SYDVKM. This CDR3 has 17 amino acids. CDR3 sequence reads: CASGGQGLLHSNSPLHF. DNA of the CDR3: TGTGCCAGCGGGGGACAGGGGCTGCTACACTCTAATTCACCCCTCCACTTT. The full variable domain, in which reference TRBV28 and TRBJ1-6 provide the parts outside the CDR3, is DVKVTQSSRYLVKRTGEKVFLECVQDMDHENMFWYRQDPGLGLRLIYFSYDVKMKEKGDIPEGYSVSREKKERFSLILESASTNQTSMYLCASGGQGLLHSNSPLHFGNGTRLTVT.

This clonotype has more than one count but fewer than ten. CDR3 loop: CASRTSGSGEQYF. For the CDR3, the DNA is TGTGCCAGCAGGACTAGCGGGAGCGGGGAGCAGTACTTC. The V and J genes are TRBV6-1 and TRBJ2-7; the match to TRBD2 covers 12 bases. The V gene's germline CDR1 is MNHNS and CDR2 SASEGT. Trimming at V came to 6 bases and at J to 7 bases, leaving 4 bases not matched to a gene. This CDR3 spans 13 amino acids.

The CDR3 spells CSARGGRTTGELFF. The CDR3 DNA follows: TGCAGTGCTAGAGGGGGGAGAACCACCGGGGAGCTGTTTTTT. The rearrangement links TRBV20-1 to TRBJ2-2; D possibly uses TRBD1 or TRBD2 (5 bases each). Trimming cost V 1 base and J 4 bases, with 10 bases left between them. Germline lookup yields CDR1 DFQATT and CDR2 SNEGSKA (reference sequence). The CDR3 has 14 amino acids.

The V gene is TRBV7-9, the J gene TRBJ2-1, with D perhaps matching TRBD2 (5 bases). Germline loops: CDR1 SEHNR, CDR2 FQNEAQ (reference sequence). Trimming left V 4 bases short and J 4 bases short, with 17 bases between. The CDR3 runs 16 residues. The CDR3 sequence is CASSSRRGNRYNEQFF. Written as DNA, the CDR3 is TGTGCCAGCAGCTCCCGGCGAGGGAATAGGTACAATGAGCAGTTCTTC.

DNA of the CDR3: TGTGCCAGCAGCCCCACTAGCGGGAGCCGGGCTGGCACAGATACGCAGTATTTT. Amino acid sequence: CASSPTSGSRAGTDTQYF. The V gene is TRBV7-7, the J gene TRBJ2-3, with 11 bases that match TRBD2. The CDR3 is 18 amino acids. CDR1 and CDR2 from the germline V gene are SSHAT and FNYEAQ (reference sequence). V was pared by 5 bases and J by 1 base, with 11 bases of the junction left unmatched.

This clonotype appeared once. The chain carries TRBV6-1 and TRBJ2-7; TRBD2 matches 12 bases. J was trimmed by 2 bases and V by 2 bases; bases with no gene match: 4. Germline assignment: CDR1 MNHNS and CDR2 SASEGT. The CDR3 has 16 amino acids. CDR3 nucleotides: TGTGCCAGCAGTGAAACGGCTAGCGGGAGGGCCTACGAGCAGTACTTC. Residues: CASSETASGRAYEQYF.